This T cell receptor beta chain was identified during a study of blood T cell repertoires in COVID-19. Study-level background: Researchers got acute and convalescent COVID-19 samples from the United States, Italy and Spain. PBMCs, B-cell-depleted T cells, or T cells were the source of the cDNA or gDNA that made up the material.

In the authors' methods: For nucleated cells, counts were estimated from reference gene primer amplification. Profiling relied on immunoSEQ multiplex PCR, and the TCRdb table lists in-frame clones only, not all of them. V, J and clone size are those of that table, while D and trimming were read from the DNA. The table shows 73,000 or so clones, with about 91% occurring only once. Trimming cost V 9 bases and J 5 bases, with 11 bases left between them. The CDR3 runs to 13 residues. From germline, CDR1 is MNHEY and CDR2 SMNVEV (reference sequence). The sequenced sample consisted of peripheral blood. The receptor was isolated from a human donor with active COVID-19. The donor label of this sample is uncertain. The chain couples TRBV27 to TRBJ1-6, with TRBD1 as a possible D gene (6 bases). The CDR3 DNA is TGTGCCAGGGGGGCAGGCAATAATTCACCCCTCCACTTT. This gives the protein CARGAGNNSPLHF.